This entry lists 29 T cell receptor beta chains sequenced from one sample in a study of regulatory T cells. General observations from the study: Hydrophobic residues at CDR3 positions 6 and 7 were enriched in conventional CD4+ T cells of CD3G-deficient patients.

Primers: 52 TRBV forward and 13 TRBJ reverse. Some clones are missing from TCRdb's copy, which holds only in-frame ones; the method was immunoSEQ multiplex PCR. This sample has around 30,000 clones, with 93% found just once. For these receptors, no antigen is known. Sequenced: conventional CD4+ T cells sorted from blood. All receptors derive from a child aged 2-15 years with CD3G deficiency.

The chain couples TRBV11-2 to TRBJ2-7, with TRBD1 identical over 10 bases. The CDR3 runs to 12 residues. V lost 6 bases to trimming and J lost 8 bases; unmatched junction nucleotides: 4. Per germline, CDR1 SGHAT and CDR2 FQNNGV. In nucleotides, the CDR3 is TGTGCCAGCAGTACTGACAGGGGGCAGCAGTACTTC. Its translation is CASSTDRGQQYF.

This rearrangement joins TRBV5-1 to TRBJ2-5; no reliable D call. Germline lookup yields CDR1 SGHRS and CDR2 YFSETQ. This CDR3 spans 15 amino acids. Trimming took off 0 bases at V and 4 bases at J, with 13 bases between the two ends. Here the CDR3 reads CASSLGDGVGETQYF. In nucleotides, the CDR3 is TGCGCCAGCAGCTTGGGAGACGGAGTGGGAGAGACCCAGTACTTC.

The chain employs TRBV6-1 and TRBJ2-7, with TRBD2 identical over 9 bases. The trim removed 6 bases at V and 4 bases at J, leaving 4 bases unmatched. Germline lookup yields CDR1 MNHNS and CDR2 SASEGT. This CDR3 has 13 amino acids. The CDR3 loop is CASSPTSGYEQYF. The CDR3, as DNA: TGTGCCAGCAGCCCGACTAGCGGATACGAGCAGTACTTC.

The chain recombines TRBV28 with TRBJ1-2, with D possibly TRBD1 on 5 matching bases. Germline V gene lookup returns CDR1 MDHEN and CDR2 SYDVKM. This CDR3 has 14 amino acids. V was pared by 8 bases and J by 0 bases, with 13 bases between. The chain's CDR3 is CASRAGTANYGYTF. For the CDR3, the DNA is TGTGCCAGCCGGGCCGGGACGGCTAACTATGGCTACACCTTC.

CDR3 residues: CASSLGFEQFF. The CDR3 DNA sequence: TGTGCCAGCAGTTTAGGGTTTGAGCAGTTCTTC. The V and J genes are TRBV28 and TRBJ2-1; D is unclear. This CDR3 contains 11 residues. Trimming shortened V by 2 bases and J by 9 bases, and 5 bases separated the two germline ends. The germline CDR1 and CDR2 sequences are MDHEN and SYDVKM.

The chain recombines TRBV5-1 with TRBJ1-1; possibly TRBD1 for D (6 bases). Trimming took 0 bases from V and 4 from J, leaving 10 bases between them. The CDR3 covers 14 residues. CDR1 SGHRS and CDR2 YFSETQ come from the germline V gene. CDR3 loop: CASSLAGGGTEAFF. As DNA, the CDR3 is TGCGCCAGCAGCTTGGCGGGAGGGGGCACTGAAGCTTTCTTT.

The genes are TRBV5-1 and TRBJ2-3; D is possibly TRBD2 (6 bases). This CDR3 is 14 amino acids long. Trimming pared 3 bases from V and 0 bases from J, leaving 8 bases between. Germline V CDR1 and CDR2: SGHRS, YFSETQ. The CDR3 DNA is TGCGCCAGCAGCTGGGGACTGAGCACAGATACGCAGTATTTT. Protein product: CASSWGLSTDTQYF.

V and J are TRBV7-9 and TRBJ2-1; D may be TRBD2 (6 bases). The CDR3 is made up of 13 amino acids. V lost 0 bases and J 12 bases, leaving 12 bases between the germline ends. CDR1 SEHNR and CDR2 FQNEAQ come from the germline V gene (reference sequence). The CDR3 DNA sequence: TGTGCCAGCAGCTTAGCGCGCGACGGGGGGCAGTTCTTC. It encodes CASSLARDGGQFF.

The V call is TRBV28, the J call TRBJ1-5; TRBD1 matches 7 bases. This CDR3 has 14 amino acids. Germline lookup yields CDR1 MDHEN and CDR2 SYDVKM. V was clipped by 10 bases and J by 2 bases; unmatched bases: 8. The CDR3 reads CATQMQGGNQPQHF. In nucleotides, the CDR3 is TGTGCCACCCAAATGCAGGGGGGCAATCAGCCCCAGCATTTT. The full variable domain, rest sourced from reference TRBV28 and TRBJ1-5, is DVKVTQSSRYLVKRTGEKVFLECVQDMDHENMFWYRQDPGLGLRLIYFSYDVKMKEKGDIPEGYSVSREKKERFSLILESASTNQTSMYLCATQMQGGNQPQHFGDGTRLSIL.

For the CDR3, the DNA is TGTGCCAGCAGCCCCCGCCCGAACACTGAAGCTTTCTTT. This encodes CASSPRPNTEAFF. V usage is TRBV11-3 and J usage is TRBJ1-1; unclear D gene. Germline CDR1 SGHNT, CDR2 YENEEA. The ends were cut back, 5 bases at V and 1 base at J, with 8 bases in the middle. There are 13 residues in the CDR3.

The rearrangement uses TRBV28 and TRBJ2-1; the D is unclear. Germline V gene sequence: CDR1 MDHEN, CDR2 SYDVKM. V was trimmed by 1 base and J by 1 base, leaving 5 bases between them. This CDR3 is built from 14 residues. The CDR3: CASSLLGSYNEQFF. The CDR3 DNA follows: TGTGCCAGCAGTTTATTAGGGTCCTACAATGAGCAGTTCTTC.

The rearrangement joins TRBV28 to TRBJ1-1; D gene ambiguous. Per the germline V gene, CDR1 is MDHEN and CDR2 is SYDVKM. The CDR3 is 12 residues long. With 6 bases removed from V and 3 bases from J, the gap between germline ends came to 8 bases. The DNA for the CDR3 is TGTGCCAGCAGCTCTGCATACACTGAAGCTTTCTTT. Encoded protein: CASSSAYTEAFF.

The V gene is TRBV28, the J gene TRBJ2-7; tentatively, D is TRBD1 (6 bases). The length of the CDR3 is 14 residues. V lost 4 bases, J lost 3 bases, and 13 bases lay in between. Germline V CDR1 and CDR2: MDHEN, SYDVKM. The CDR3 nucleotides are TGTGCCAGCAGTTCACAGGGACCTATCTACGAGCAGTACTTC. Its translation: CASSSQGPIYEQYF. Variable domain in full (rest from reference TRBV28 and TRBJ2-7): DVKVTQSSRYLVKRTGEKVFLECVQDMDHENMFWYRQDPGLGLRLIYFSYDVKMKEKGDIPEGYSVSREKKERFSLILESASTNQTSMYLCASSSQGPIYEQYFGPGTRLTVT.

This chain links TRBV28 with TRBJ2-7; D gene unclear. The CDR3 has 14 residues. Per germline, CDR1 MDHEN and CDR2 SYDVKM. V was shortened by 3 bases and J by 3 bases, with 12 bases between the two germline ends. The CDR3 sequence: CASSFRRRFYEQYF. CDR3 sequence (DNA): TGTGCCAGCAGTTTCAGGCGACGCTTCTACGAGCAGTACTTC.

This chain uses TRBV28 with TRBJ2-7; the D gene is possibly TRBD1 (5 bases). Germline V lookup: CDR1 MDHEN, CDR2 SYDVKM. The CDR3 runs to 14 residues. V shed 5 bases and J shed 9 bases, with 20 bases lying between them. CDR3 amino acids: CASSMTVPYEGQYF. In DNA, the CDR3 is TGTGCCAGCAGTATGACAGTTCCCTACGAAGGGCAGTACTTC.

This chain links TRBV28 with TRBJ1-5; maybe TRBD1 (6 bases). In germline, CDR1 is MDHEN, CDR2 SYDVKM. This CDR3 spans 16 amino acids. Trimming pared 6 bases from V and 2 bases from J, leaving 17 bases between. DNA of the CDR3: TGTGCCAGCAGCCTCGAGGGGGGTTTAGGCAATCAGCCCCAGCATTTT. Translating gives CASSLEGGLGNQPQHF.

V is TRBV21-1 and J is TRBJ1-2; the listed D gene, TRBD1, was not tested against the DNA. TRBV21-1 is a pseudogene. The CDR3 covers 18 residues. For the CDR3, the DNA is TGTGCCAGCAGCAAAGACGGCGGGGACAGGGGTTCGGGCTATGGCTACACCTTC. Its translation: CASSKDGGDRGSGYGYTF.

The chain carries TRBV19 and TRBJ2-1; 8 positions agree with TRBD1. The length of the CDR3 is 16 residues. Germline V CDR1 and CDR2: LNHDA, SQIVND (reference sequence). V lost 6 bases to trimming and J lost 3 bases; unmatched junction nucleotides: 10. The CDR3 region has the DNA TGTGCCAGTAGCAAACAGGGGGACAGTCTCTACAATGAGCAGTTCTTC. Amino acids: CASSKQGDSLYNEQFF.

This rearrangement joins TRBV2 to TRBJ1-2; TRBD1 is a possible D gene (5 bases). Germline-derived CDR1 and CDR2 are SNHLY and FYNNEI. The CDR3 is made up of 13 amino acids. V dropped 7 bases and J dropped 4 bases, with 13 bases sitting between them. Here the CDR3 reads CASKIGGPYGYTF. CDR3 coding DNA: TGTGCCAGCAAAATCGGGGGTCCCTATGGCTACACCTTC.

This chain links TRBV7-8 with TRBJ1-1, with D maybe TRBD1 (5 bases). The CDR3 is made up of 13 amino acids. V was cut by 1 base and J by 9 bases, with 12 bases left in between. Germline loops: CDR1 SGHVS, CDR2 FQNEAQ. CDR3 in DNA: TGTGCCAGCAGCTTAGGCCCGCCGGGGCAAGCTTTCTTT. Protein: CASSLGPPGQAFF.

This chain links TRBV5-1 with TRBJ2-5; 10 nucleotides line up with TRBD2. The closer fit of TRBJ2-7 to the DNA end suggests the J call may be wrong. This CDR3 has 14 residues. Germline V lookup: CDR1 SGHRS, CDR2 YFSETQ. CDR3 sequence: CASSSTSGSYEQYF. The DNA of the CDR3 is TGCGCCAGCAGCTCGACTAGCGGGTCGTACGAGCAGTACTTC.

The chain employs TRBV6-6 and TRBJ2-7, with 7 bases identical to TRBD1. The CDR3 covers 13 residues. Looked up from germline, CDR1 is MNHNY and CDR2 is SVGAGI (reference sequence). V was clipped by 6 bases and J by 0 bases; unmatched bases: 2. The CDR3 spells CASSWDSSYEQYF. The CDR3 DNA reads as TGTGCCAGCAGCTGGGACAGCTCCTACGAGCAGTACTTC.

The rearrangement links TRBV19 to TRBJ1-5; 7 bases match TRBD1. V shed 4 bases, J shed 6 bases, and the junction held 6 bases outside the gene matches. CDR3 length: 14 residues. CDR1 LNHDA and CDR2 SQIVND come from the germline V gene (reference sequence). The CDR3 sequence is CASSTRTGAQPQHF. The CDR3 region has the DNA TGTGCCAGTAGTACAAGGACAGGTGCTCAGCCCCAGCATTTT.

The V call is TRBV10-2, the J call TRBJ2-1; TRBD1 agrees at 7 bases. Losses at the gene ends were 7 bases for V and 6 bases for J; bases not matched to a gene: 6. From germline, CDR1 is WSHSY and CDR2 SAAADI. The CDR3 has 13 amino acids. CDR3 protein: CASKRQGSNEQFF. The CDR3 region has the DNA TGCGCCAGCAAAAGACAGGGTTCCAATGAGCAGTTCTTC.

This clone was observed a single time. The chain couples TRBV7-9 to TRBJ2-5, with a tentative D call TRBD1 (5 bases). Trimming removed 5 bases at V and 2 bases at J, with 15 bases between. The length of the CDR3 is 15 residues. Per germline, CDR1 SEHNR and CDR2 FQNEAQ (reference sequence). Here the CDR3 reads CASSPHGAPQETQYF. CDR3 nucleotides: TGTGCCAGCAGCCCCCATGGGGCTCCTCAAGAGACCCAGTACTTC.

The chain is built from TRBV28 and TRBJ2-7; no clear D gene. CDR3 length: 13 amino acids. V was clipped by 4 bases and J by 3 bases, with 10 bases between them. Germline V gene sequence: CDR1 MDHEN, CDR2 SYDVKM. CDR3 DNA sequence: TGTGCCAGCAGTTCCACCTCCTTCTACGAGCAGTACTTC. Translated, it gives CASSSTSFYEQYF. Filled out from reference TRBV28 and TRBJ2-7, the complete variable domain reads DVKVTQSSRYLVKRTGEKVFLECVQDMDHENMFWYRQDPGLGLRLIYFSYDVKMKEKGDIPEGYSVSREKKERFSLILESASTNQTSMYLCASSSTSFYEQYFGPGTRLTVT.

The CDR3 nucleotides read TGCAGTGCTAGTATGGATCAGCCCCAGCATTTT. Its protein is CSASMDQPQHF. The V gene is TRBV20-1, the J gene TRBJ1-5; unclear D gene. Trimming left V 3 bases short and J 5 bases short, with 5 bases between. CDR3 length equals 11 residues. Germline loops: CDR1 DFQATT, CDR2 SNEGSKA (reference sequence).

The chain links TRBV7-8 to TRBJ2-5; the D is unclear. Trimming removed 5 bases at V and 6 bases at J, with 22 bases between. CDR3 size: 16 residues. CDR1 SGHVS and CDR2 FQNEAQ come from the germline V gene. The CDR3 region has the DNA TGTGCCAGCAGCCCGCGTCTAGACCCCCCCCGACAGACCCAGTACTTC. As protein: CASSPRLDPPRQTQYF.

This chain's CDR3 is CASSRDRHNEQFF. The CDR3 bases are TGTGCCAGCAGCAGAGACAGGCACAATGAGCAGTTCTTC. The chain has TRBV11-3 and TRBJ2-1; weak D call: TRBD1 (6 bases). The CDR3 contains 13 residues. V lost 5 bases and J 5 bases, leaving 10 bases between the germline ends. Germline-derived CDR1 and CDR2 are SGHNT and YENEEA.